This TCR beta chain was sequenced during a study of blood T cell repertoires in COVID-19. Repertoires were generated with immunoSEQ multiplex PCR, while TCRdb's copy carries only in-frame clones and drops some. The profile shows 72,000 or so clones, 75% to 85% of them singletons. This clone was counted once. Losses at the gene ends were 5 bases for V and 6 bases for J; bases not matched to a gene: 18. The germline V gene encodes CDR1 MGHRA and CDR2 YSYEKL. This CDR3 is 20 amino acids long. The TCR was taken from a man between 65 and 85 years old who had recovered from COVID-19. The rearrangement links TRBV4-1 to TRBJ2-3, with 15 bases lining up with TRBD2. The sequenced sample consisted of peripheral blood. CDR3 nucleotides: TGCGCCAGCAGCACCCCACCGGGACTAGCGGGGGGCCATGGGCTCGATACGCAGTATTTT. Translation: CASSTPPGLAGGHGLDTQYF.